This T cell receptor (beta chain) appears in the sequencing data of a study of identical twins listed by TCRdb under 2016. About the investigation overall: To test whether fetal clonotypes persist, this study deep-sequenced TCR alpha and beta repertoires from monozygotic twins, from unrelated adults of various ages, and from cord blood. To rule out contamination, the twin experiments were replicated at different times with different library preparation protocols.

Every donor in the study was a healthy Caucasian. Three pairs of female monozygotic twins, all aged roughly 18 to 29 years, were included in the twin cohort. CD4+ and CD8+ T cell populations were isolated with positive isolation kits from Invitrogen. Counted from cysteine to phenylalanine, this CDR3 has 14 amino acids. Only the CDR3 DNA is retained, 42 bases long and in frame from the first base. Relative to germline, V is missing 4 bases and J is missing 9 bases, with 5 bases of the junction outside any gene match. As encoded in the germline V gene (reference sequence), CDR1 is LGHDT while CDR2 is YNNKEL. In its sample, this clonotype was seen many times. There is no known antigen for this receptor. No much larger clone is present one base from it, and per-base qualities are unavailable. Here is what the overall study found, with its caveats: In monozygotic twins, recombination models systematically underestimated out-of-frame TCR alpha sharing, but the models matched the sharing seen between unrelated individuals. Zero-insertion analyses could be partly confounded by invariant T cells such as MAIT and iNKT, though diverse VJ usage argued against such confounding for most clonotypes. Out-of-frame TCR alpha sequences shared between twins showed an excess of low generation-probability sequences compared with coincidental sharing between unrelated individuals. Fewer insertions were carried by abundant cord blood beta clonotypes, a similar but weaker trend appeared in young adult naive repertoires, and no such trend appeared in memory repertoires. In beta out-of-frame sequences, excess twin sharing was weaker, because having fewer shared sequences lowered the signal-to-noise ratio. Because the same donors could not be followed over many years, the conclusions depended on cross-sectional statistical analysis.

The library was prepared using 5' RACE. Sequencing instrument: Illumina HiSeq 2000. A universal primer binding site was introduced by template switching, and a unique molecular identifier was present in the final cDNA, enabling accurate counting of TCR cDNA molecules. Specific primers in the conserved constant-segment region were used to synthesize first-strand cDNA for TCR alpha and beta chains. To control for contamination, every cDNA library carried two barcodes: a SMART-Mk sample barcode plus Illumina barcodes. TruSeq adapter sequences along with Illumina sample barcodes were introduced in two successive PCR steps. TCR alpha and beta cDNA libraries were sequenced on the Illumina HiSeq platform with custom primers. In the paper's pipeline: MiGEC processed the raw reads to extract unique molecular identifiers, while MiXCR was used to determine the CDR3 positions. Recombination models were inferred per individual with the repgenHMM and IGoR tools using an EM algorithm. The tcR package in R was used for shared clonotype analysis, with sharing normalized by the product of cloneset sizes. Out-of-frame nonproductive sequences were analyzed to study raw recombination free of thymic and clonal selection effects. TCRdb reran the public reads through fastp at Q25 and MiXCR, keeping productive beta chains. Rows matching on CDR3 protein sequence are summarized as one entry with the most common DNA and genes. The V and J calls were determined by TCRdb, not by the authors. This sample has more than 400,000 distinct CDR3 sequences in its table, and about 15% of those were observed once. The ten largest clonotypes hold around 0.4% of the sample.

These data also featured in a second study, about yellow fever vaccine responses in identical twins. As described in the second report: According to the authors, the vaccine-induced T cell response in identical twins seemed to be partly convergent and partly specific to each individual. In identical twins, the study followed T cell clones that responded to the vaccine with precision.

This chain joins TRBV3-1 to TRBJ1-6, with 8 junctional bases fitting TRBD1. The clonotype originates from a woman younger than 30 in good health. Sequenced input: CD4+ T cells sorted from blood. The CDR3 has the sequence CASSLGQGSSPLHF. The DNA sequence follows: TGTGCCAGCAGCCTCGGACAGGGTAGTTCACCCCTCCACTTT.